This T cell receptor (beta chain) originates from a study of post-analysis software for immune sequencing data. On the study more broadly: Multiple sclerosis in the patients followed relapsing-remitting, secondary progressive and progressive-relapsing courses.

General study findings and limits: By F measure, samples from a shared preparation batch strongly co-clustered. Patients showed TRBV5-6, TRBV5-1 and TRBV20-1 among roughly 5 TRBV segments more frequent than in controls. A significant reduction in normalized Chao1 diversity was observed in multiple sclerosis patients versus controls.

The CDR3 has 17 amino acids. Looked up from germline, CDR1 is SGHTA and CDR2 is FQGTGA. Trimming at V came to 5 bases and at J to 4 bases, leaving 9 bases not matched to a gene. Prepared libraries of TCR beta cDNA carried unique molecular identifiers. Input populations of roughly 0.9 to 10 million T cells gave rise to roughly 500,000 cDNA molecules. TCRdb independently ran MiXCR on the PCR reads; one entry per CDR3 protein. The sample lists some 450,000 distinct CDR3 sequences; 45% were seen once. In the case of this clonotype: The antigen is undetermined.

V usage is TRBV7-3 and J usage is TRBJ2-3; TRBD2 agrees at 13 bases. Sequencing was carried out using blood. The clonotype originates from a girl between 10 and 17 years old with multiple sclerosis. The CDR3 DNA sequence: TGTGCCAGCAGCCTAGAGGGACTAGCGGGATTAGCAGATACGCAGTATTTT. Amino acids: CASSLEGLAGLADTQYF.